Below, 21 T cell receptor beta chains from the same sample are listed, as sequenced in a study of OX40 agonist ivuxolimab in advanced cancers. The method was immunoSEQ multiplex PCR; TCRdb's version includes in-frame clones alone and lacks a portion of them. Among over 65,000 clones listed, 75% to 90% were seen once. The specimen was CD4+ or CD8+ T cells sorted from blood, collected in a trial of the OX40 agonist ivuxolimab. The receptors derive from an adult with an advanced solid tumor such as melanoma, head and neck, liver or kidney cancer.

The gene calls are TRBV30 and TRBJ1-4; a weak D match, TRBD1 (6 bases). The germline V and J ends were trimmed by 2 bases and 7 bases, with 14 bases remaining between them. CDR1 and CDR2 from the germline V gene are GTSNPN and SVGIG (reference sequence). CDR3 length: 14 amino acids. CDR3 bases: TGTGCCTGGAGTTTTGGGGGGGGCGGTGAAAAACTGTTTTTT. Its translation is CAWSFGGGGEKLFF.

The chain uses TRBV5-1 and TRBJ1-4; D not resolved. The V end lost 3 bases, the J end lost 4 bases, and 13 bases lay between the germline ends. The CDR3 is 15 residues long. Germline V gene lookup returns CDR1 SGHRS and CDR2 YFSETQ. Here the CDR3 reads CASSYVGVYNEKLFF. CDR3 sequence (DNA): TGCGCCAGCAGCTACGTCGGGGTCTATAATGAAAAACTGTTTTTT.

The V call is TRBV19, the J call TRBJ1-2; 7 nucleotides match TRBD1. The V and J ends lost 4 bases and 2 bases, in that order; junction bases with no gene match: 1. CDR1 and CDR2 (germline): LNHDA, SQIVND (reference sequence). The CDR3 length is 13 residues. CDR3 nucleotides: TGTGCCAGTAGTACAGGGGGAAACTATGGCTACACCTTC. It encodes CASSTGGNYGYTF.

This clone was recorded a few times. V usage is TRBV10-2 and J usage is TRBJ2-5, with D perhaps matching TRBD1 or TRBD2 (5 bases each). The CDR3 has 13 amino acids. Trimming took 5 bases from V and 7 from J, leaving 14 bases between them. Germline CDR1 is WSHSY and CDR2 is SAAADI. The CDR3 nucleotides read TGCGCCAGCAGTCCCGGTGGGGCGGGGACCCAGTACTTC. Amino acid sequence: CASSPGGAGTQYF.

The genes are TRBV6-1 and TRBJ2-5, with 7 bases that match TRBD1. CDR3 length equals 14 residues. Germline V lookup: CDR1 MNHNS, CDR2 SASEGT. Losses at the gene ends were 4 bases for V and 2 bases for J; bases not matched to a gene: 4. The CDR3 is CASSGGQLQETQYF. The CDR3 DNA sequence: TGTGCCAGCAGTGGGGGACAGTTACAAGAGACCCAGTACTTC.

The CDR3 DNA reads TGTGCCAGCAGCCAAGGGAACATAGGCTTTGGGGAGCCCCAGCATTTT. Its translation is CASSQGNIGFGEPQHF. This chain connects TRBV4-2 to TRBJ1-5, with unresolved D. Germline V lookup: CDR1 LGHNA, CDR2 YNFKEQ. V was pared by 1 base and J by 8 bases, with 18 bases between. This CDR3 is 16 amino acids long.

CDR3: CASSDRVGNTEAFF. The CDR3 DNA reads TGTGCCAGCAGTGACAGGGTGGGGAACACTGAAGCTTTCTTT. The chain has TRBV2 and TRBJ1-1; a weak D match, TRBD1 (5 bases). The CDR3 is 14 residues long. The ends were cut back, 3 bases at V and 1 base at J, with 9 bases in the middle. In germline, CDR1 is SNHLY, CDR2 FYNNEI.

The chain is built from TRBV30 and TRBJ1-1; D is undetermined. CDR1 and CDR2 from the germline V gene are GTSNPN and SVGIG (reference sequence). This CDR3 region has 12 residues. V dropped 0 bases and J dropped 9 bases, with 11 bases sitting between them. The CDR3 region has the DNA TGTGCCTGGAGTGTACTGAAAGGTAAAGCTTTCTTT. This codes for CAWSVLKGKAFF. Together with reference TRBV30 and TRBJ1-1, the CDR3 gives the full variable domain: SQTIHQWPATLVQPVGSPLSLECTVEGTSNPNLYWYRQAAGRGLQLLFYSVGIGQISSEVPQNLSASRPQDRQFILSSKKLLLSDSGFYLCAWSVLKGKAFFGQGTRLTVV.

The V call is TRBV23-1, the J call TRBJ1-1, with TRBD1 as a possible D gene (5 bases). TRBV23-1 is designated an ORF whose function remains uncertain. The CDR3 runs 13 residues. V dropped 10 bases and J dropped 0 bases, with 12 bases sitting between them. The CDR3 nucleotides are TGCGCCACTCGGGGACCTTTGAACACTGAAGCTTTCTTT. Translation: CATRGPLNTEAFF.

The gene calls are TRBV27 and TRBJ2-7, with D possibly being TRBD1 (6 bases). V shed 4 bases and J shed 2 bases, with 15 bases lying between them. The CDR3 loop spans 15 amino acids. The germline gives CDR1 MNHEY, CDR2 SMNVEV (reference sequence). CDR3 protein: CASSSAQGPAYEQYF. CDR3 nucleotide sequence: TGTGCCAGCAGTTCGGCTCAGGGGCCTGCCTACGAGCAGTACTTC.

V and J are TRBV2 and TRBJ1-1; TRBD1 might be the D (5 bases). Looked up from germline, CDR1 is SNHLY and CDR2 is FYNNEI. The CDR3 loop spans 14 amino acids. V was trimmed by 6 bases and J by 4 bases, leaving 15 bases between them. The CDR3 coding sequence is TGTGCCAGCAGACCTCAAGGGCAGGGCACTGAAGCTTTCTTT. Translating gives CASRPQGQGTEAFF.

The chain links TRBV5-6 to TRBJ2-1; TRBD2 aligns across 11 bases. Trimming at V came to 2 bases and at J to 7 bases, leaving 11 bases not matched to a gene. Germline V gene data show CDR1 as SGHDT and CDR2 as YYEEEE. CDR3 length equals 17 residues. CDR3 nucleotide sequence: TGTGCCAGCAGCTTATACTTAGCGGGGGGGCAGGTGAATGAGCAGTTCTTC. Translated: CASSLYLAGGQVNEQFF.

This CDR3 reads CASQGFGGTEAFF. The CDR3 nucleotides read TGTGCCTCCCAGGGGTTTGGCGGCACTGAAGCTTTCTTT. The rearrangement links TRBV30 to TRBJ1-1; TRBD1 is a possible D gene (6 bases). Looked up from germline, CDR1 is GTSNPN and CDR2 is SVGIG (reference sequence). With 7 bases removed from V and 4 bases from J, the gap between germline ends came to 16 bases. The CDR3 consists of 13 residues.

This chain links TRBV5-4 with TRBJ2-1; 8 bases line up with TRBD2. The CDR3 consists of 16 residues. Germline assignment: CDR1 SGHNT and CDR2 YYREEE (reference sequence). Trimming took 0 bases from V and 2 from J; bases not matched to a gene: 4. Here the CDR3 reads CASSLAGSGAYNEQFF. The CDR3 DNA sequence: TGTGCCAGCAGCTTGGCGGGTAGCGGGGCCTACAATGAGCAGTTCTTC. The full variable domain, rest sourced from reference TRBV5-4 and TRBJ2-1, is ETGVTQSPTHLIKTRGQQVTLRCSSQSGHNTVSWYQQALGQGPQFIFQYYREEENGRGNFPPRFSGLQFPNYSSELNVNALELDDSALYLCASSLAGSGAYNEQFFGPGTRLTVL.

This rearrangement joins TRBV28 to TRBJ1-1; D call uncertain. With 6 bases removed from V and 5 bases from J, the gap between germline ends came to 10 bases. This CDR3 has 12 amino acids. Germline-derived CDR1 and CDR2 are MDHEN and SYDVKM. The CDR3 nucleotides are TGTGCCAGCAGGGGGAGGAGGACTGAAGCTTTCTTT. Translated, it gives CASRGRRTEAFF.

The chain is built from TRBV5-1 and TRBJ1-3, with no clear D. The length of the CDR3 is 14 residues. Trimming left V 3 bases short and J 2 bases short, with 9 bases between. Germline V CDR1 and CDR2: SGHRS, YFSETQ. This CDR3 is CASSSGLAGNTIYF. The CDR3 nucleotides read TGCGCCAGCAGCTCGGGCCTTGCTGGAAACACCATATATTTT.

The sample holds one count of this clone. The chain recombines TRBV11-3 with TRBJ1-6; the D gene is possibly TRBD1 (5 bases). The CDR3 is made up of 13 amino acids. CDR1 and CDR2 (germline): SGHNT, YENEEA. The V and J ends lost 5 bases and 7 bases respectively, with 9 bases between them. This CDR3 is CASSQGGNSPLHF. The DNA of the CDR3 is TGTGCCAGCAGCCAGGGTGGCAATTCACCCCTCCACTTT.

The CDR3 DNA reads TGCGCCAGCAGCCAACCGGAGAACTATGGCTACACCTTC. Protein: CASSQPENYGYTF. This chain joins TRBV4-1 and TRBJ1-2; D remains unclear. In germline, CDR1 is MGHRA, CDR2 YSYEKL. The CDR3 spans 13 residues. Trimming shortened V by 2 bases and J by 2 bases, and 6 bases separated the two germline ends.

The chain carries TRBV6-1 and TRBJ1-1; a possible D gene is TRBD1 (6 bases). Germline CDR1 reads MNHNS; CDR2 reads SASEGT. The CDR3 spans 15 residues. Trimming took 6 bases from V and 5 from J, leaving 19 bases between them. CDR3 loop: CASSPSDRLRTEAFF. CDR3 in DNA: TGTGCCAGCAGCCCCTCGGACAGACTGAGGACTGAAGCTTTCTTT.

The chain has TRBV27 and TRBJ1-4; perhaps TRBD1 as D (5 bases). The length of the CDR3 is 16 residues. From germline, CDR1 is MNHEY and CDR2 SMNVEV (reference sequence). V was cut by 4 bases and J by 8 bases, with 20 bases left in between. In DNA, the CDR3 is TGTGCCAGCAGTTCTTTAACAGGACGTCTAAGCGAAAAACTGTTTTTT. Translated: CASSSLTGRLSEKLFF.

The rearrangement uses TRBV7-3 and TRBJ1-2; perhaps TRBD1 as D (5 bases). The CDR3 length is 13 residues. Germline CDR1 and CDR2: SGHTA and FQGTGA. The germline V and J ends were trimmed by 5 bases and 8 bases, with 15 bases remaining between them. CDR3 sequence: CASSPSGQKGYTF. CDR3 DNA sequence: TGTGCCAGCAGCCCCTCGGGGCAGAAGGGCTACACCTTC.